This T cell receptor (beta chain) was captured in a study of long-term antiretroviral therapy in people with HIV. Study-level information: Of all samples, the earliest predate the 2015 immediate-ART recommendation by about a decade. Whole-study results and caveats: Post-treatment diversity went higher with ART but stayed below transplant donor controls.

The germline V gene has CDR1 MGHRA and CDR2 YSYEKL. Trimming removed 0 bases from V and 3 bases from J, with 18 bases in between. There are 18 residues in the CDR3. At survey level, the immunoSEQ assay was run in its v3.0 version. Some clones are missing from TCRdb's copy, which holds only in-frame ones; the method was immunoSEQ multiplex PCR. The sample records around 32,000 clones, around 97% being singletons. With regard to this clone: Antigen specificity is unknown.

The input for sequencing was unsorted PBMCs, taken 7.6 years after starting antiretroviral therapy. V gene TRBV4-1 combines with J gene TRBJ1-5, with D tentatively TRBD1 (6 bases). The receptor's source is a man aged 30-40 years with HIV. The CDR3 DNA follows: TGCGCCAGCAGCCAAGAACAGGGCGGGGTAGGGAACAATCAGCCCCAGCATTTT. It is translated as CASSQEQGGVGNNQPQHF.